The present entry profiles one T cell receptor beta chain with its context. This sample stems from a study of tissue T cells after allogeneic stem cell transplantation. Germline V gene lookup returns CDR1 GTSNPN and CDR2 SVGIG (reference sequence). V lost 2 bases, J lost 2 bases, and 13 bases lay in between. The CDR3 loop spans 14 amino acids. Assay used: immunoSEQ multiplex PCR; TCRdb lists only in-frame clones, some missing. Of fewer than 30,000 clones listed, around 67% are singletons. The rearrangement uses TRBV30 and TRBJ2-7; no clear D. The TCR was taken from a female donor of 60 years or more with lung cancer. Sequenced here: tissue from the ileum, sampled at autopsy. The CDR3 nucleotides read TGTGCCTGGAGTATACAAGGGCCCCCCTACGAGCAGTACTTC. It yields the protein CAWSIQGPPYEQYF.